This entry lists 12 T cell receptor beta chains sequenced from one sample in a study of blood T cell repertoires in COVID-19. Sequencing was performed with immunoSEQ multiplex PCR; in TCRdb, only in-frame clones are kept and a portion is missing. The sample lists about 180,000 clones; approximately 85% were seen once. The sequenced sample was peripheral blood. These receptors originate from a man aged 60 to 75 with acute or convalescent COVID-19.

Here the CDR3 reads CSVANRGKEKLFF. CDR3 coding DNA: TGCAGCGTCGCAAACAGGGGAAAGGAAAAACTGTTTTTT. This sequence joins TRBV29-1 and TRBJ1-4, with 7 bases identical to TRBD1. V shed 6 bases and J 8 bases; nucleotides not matched to a gene: 9. Germline V gene lookup returns CDR1 SQVTM and CDR2 ANQGSEA. This CDR3 comprises 13 residues. Together with reference TRBV29-1 and TRBJ1-4, the CDR3 gives the full variable domain: SAVISQKPSRDICQRGTSLTIQCQVDSQVTMMFWYRQQPGQSLTLIATANQGSEATYESGFVIDKFPISRPNLTFSTLTVSNMSPEDSSIYLCSVANRGKEKLFFGSGTQLSVL.

The chain employs TRBV7-9 and TRBJ2-3; possibly TRBD1 for D (5 bases). The germline V gene has CDR1 SEHNR and CDR2 FQNEAQ (reference sequence). V lost 8 bases and J lost 3, with 21 bases in between. The CDR3 has 16 residues. Written as DNA, the CDR3 is TGTGCCAGCGGATACTGGGGCGTCCCAGAGACAGATACGCAGTATTTT. Protein product: CASGYWGVPETDTQYF.

In its sample, this clone was seen once. In nucleotides, the CDR3 is TGTGCCAGCAGTTTGACGGGTAACACTGAAGCTTTCTTT. Residues: CASSLTGNTEAFF. This rearrangement joins TRBV12-3 or TRBV12-4 to TRBJ1-1; unclear D gene. The CDR3 has 13 amino acids. The V end lost 3 bases, the J end lost 2 bases, and 7 bases lay between the germline ends.

This chain connects TRBV2 to TRBJ2-5; D unresolved. V dropped 7 bases and J dropped 2 bases, with 11 bases sitting between them. Per germline, CDR1 SNHLY and CDR2 FYNNEI. This CDR3 is 13 amino acids long. CDR3 residues: CASKEQLQETQYF. Written as DNA, the CDR3 is TGTGCCAGCAAGGAGCAGCTACAAGAGACCCAGTACTTC.

This chain links TRBV5-1 with TRBJ2-7, with 8 bases lining up with TRBD2. Trimming took 4 bases from V and 5 from J; bases not matched to a gene: 8. In germline, CDR1 is SGHRS, CDR2 YFSETQ. The CDR3 is 14 residues long. The CDR3, as DNA: TGCGCCAGCAGCCAAATGACTAGCGCGAACGAGCAGTACTTC. Translating it yields CASSQMTSANEQYF.

The chain carries TRBV3-1 (or the pseudogene TRBV3-2) and TRBJ2-1; TRBD2 aligns across 9 bases. This CDR3 is 16 amino acids long. V shed 2 bases and J 7 bases; nucleotides not matched to a gene: 9. CDR1 and CDR2 from the germline V gene are LGHDT and YNNKEL (reference sequence). The CDR3 here is CASSQRGWREGNEQFF. For the CDR3, the DNA is TGTGCCAGCAGCCAACGAGGGTGGCGGGAGGGGAATGAGCAGTTCTTC.

The chain combines TRBV18 with TRBJ2-7; perhaps TRBD1 as D (6 bases). The CDR3 covers 17 residues. CDR1 KGHSH and CDR2 LQKENI come from the germline V gene. Trimming pared 1 base from V and 2 bases from J, leaving 18 bases between. The CDR3 coding sequence is TGTGCCAGCTCACCACGAGGGCTTGGGACACGAGCCTACGAGCAGTACTTC. It codes for CASSPRGLGTRAYEQYF.

The chain links TRBV18 to TRBJ1-2; TRBD1 might be the D (6 bases). V lost 1 base and J lost 6, with 12 bases in between. The CDR3 spans 14 residues. Germline CDR1 reads KGHSH; CDR2 reads LQKENI. This CDR3 reads CASSPLWGGDGYTF. The CDR3 DNA sequence: TGTGCCAGCTCACCACTGTGGGGGGGCGATGGCTACACCTTC. Looking up the rest from reference TRBV18 and TRBJ1-2 gives the full variable domain: NAGVMQNPRHLVRRRGQEARLRCSPMKGHSHVYWYRQLPEEGLKFMVYLQKENIIDESGMPKERFSAEFPKEGPSILRIQQVVRGDSAAYFCASSPLWGGDGYTFGSGTRLTVV.

This clone was recorded only once. The gene calls are TRBV3-1 (or the pseudogene TRBV3-2) and TRBJ2-5; the D gene is possibly TRBD1 (6 bases). The CDR3 has 14 amino acids. Trimming shortened V by 1 base and J by 4 bases, and 10 bases separated the two germline ends. The germline gives CDR1 LGHDT, CDR2 YNNKEL (reference sequence). The CDR3, as DNA: TGTGCCAGCAGCCAAGTTACCAGGGGAGAGACCCAGTACTTC. This sequence encodes CASSQVTRGETQYF.

The chain couples TRBV11-2 to TRBJ1-1; 7 bases agree with TRBD1. V lost 5 bases to trimming and J lost 6 bases; unmatched junction nucleotides: 9. CDR1 and CDR2 (germline): SGHAT, FQNNGV. The CDR3 sequence is 14 residues long. In DNA form, the CDR3 reads TGTGCCAGCAGCCCTACAGGGGAGGTCGCTGAAGCTTTCTTT. It is translated as CASSPTGEVAEAFF.

The genes are TRBV12-5 and TRBJ1-5; 8 bases agree with TRBD1. Germline CDR1 is LGHNT and CDR2 is FRNRAP. The CDR3 length is 14 residues. The ends lost 5 bases at V and 7 bases at J; junction bases unmatched: 7. The CDR3 reads CASGLGQGDQPQHF. DNA for the CDR3: TGTGCTAGTGGTCTCGGACAGGGAGACCAGCCCCAGCATTTT.

The V gene is TRBV7-9, the J gene TRBJ2-5, with 14 bases that match TRBD2. The V gene's germline CDR1 is SEHNR and CDR2 FQNEAQ (reference sequence). The J segment lost 5 bases and the V segment lost 5 bases, leaving 4 bases of the junction unmatched. The CDR3 is made up of 15 amino acids. In DNA, the CDR3 is TGTGCCAGCAGCATTAGGACTAGCGGGAGGGAGACCCAGTACTTC. Its protein product is CASSIRTSGRETQYF.